This T cell receptor (beta chain) was found in a study of blood T cell repertoires in COVID-19. Study summary: Spain, Italy and the United States supplied samples that represented acute and convalescent COVID-19. PBMCs, B-cell-depleted T cells, or T cells provided the cDNA or gDNA that made up the material.

Per the study methods: Estimated nucleated cell counts came from reference gene primer amplification. Sequenced by immunoSEQ multiplex PCR; TCRdb stores in-frame clones only, minus some. The V and J calls and the clone size are those of that table, but D and trimming were determined from the DNA. The sample yields 75,000 to 100,000 clones, over 75% seen once. What was sequenced was peripheral blood. This sequence was found in a human donor in a cohort sampled during active COVID-19.

The CDR3 protein is CASSPEGTSGRYEQFF. CDR3 DNA: TGTGCCAGCAGCCCGGAAGGGACTAGCGGGAGATATGAGCAGTTCTTC. The chain uses TRBV4-2 and TRBJ2-1; TRBD2 aligns across 14 bases. V was pared by 4 bases and J by 8 bases, with 7 bases of the junction left unmatched. From germline, CDR1 is LGHNA and CDR2 YNFKEQ. The CDR3 loop spans 16 amino acids.